The 31 T cell receptor beta chains listed next were all sequenced from one sample in a study of shared clonotypes between healthy human individuals. TCRdb keeps only in-frame clones here, not all; method: immunoSEQ multiplex PCR. Seen here are some 1 million clones, roughly 70% observed once, and the top ten hold 1.5%. Sequences were obtained from memory CD4+ T cells sorted from blood. Subset specified: CD45RA-negative fraction. These receptors all come from a man younger than 30 in good health.

This sequence joins TRBV7-6 and TRBJ2-1, with 8 bases lining up with TRBD1. The CDR3 has 15 amino acids. The V and J ends lost 5 bases and 0 bases, in that order; junction bases with no gene match: 3. Germline CDR1 reads SGHVS; CDR2 reads FNYEAQ. The CDR3 DNA is TGTGCCAGCAGCGACAGGGGAGACTCCTACAATGAGCAGTTCTTC. Its protein is CASSDRGDSYNEQFF.

The chain couples TRBV10-3 to TRBJ2-3, with TRBD2 as a possible D gene (6 bases). The germline V gene has CDR1 ENHRY and CDR2 SYGVKD. The length of the CDR3 is 14 residues. Trimming removed 0 bases from V and 6 bases from J, with 10 bases in between. The CDR3 protein is CAISESGGVDTQYF. In DNA form, the CDR3 reads TGTGCCATCAGTGAGTCGGGCGGGGTCGATACGCAGTATTTT.

A note on this clone: A far more abundant clone sits one base away, making this likely a read error. The V gene is TRBV7-9, the J gene TRBJ2-5; D is unclear. Trimming cost V 5 bases and J 2 bases, with 3 bases left between them. Germline CDR1 reads SEHNR; CDR2 reads FQNEAQ (reference sequence). CDR3 length: 11 residues. In DNA form, the CDR3 reads TGTGCCAGCAGCGGACAAGAGACCCAGTACTTC. Translated: CASSGQETQYF.

Notes on this clone: Other DNA sequences in this sample translate to the same CDR3. CDR3 nucleotides: TGCGCCAGCAGCTTGTCAGGACAGTCCTCCTACGAGCAGTACTTC. Its protein product is CASSLSGQSSYEQYF. This rearrangement joins TRBV5-1 to TRBJ2-7, with D possibly TRBD1 on 6 matching bases. This CDR3 comprises 15 residues. With 1 base removed from V and 0 bases from J, the gap between germline ends came to 11 bases. Germline CDR1 SGHRS, CDR2 YFSETQ. Filled out from reference TRBV5-1 and TRBJ2-7, the complete variable domain reads KAGVTQTPRYLIKTRGQQVTLSCSPISGHRSVSWYQQTPGQGLQFLFEYFSETQRNKGNFPGRFSGRQFSNSRSEMNVSTLELGDSALYLCASSLSGQSSYEQYFGPGTRLTVT.

Worth noting for this clone: It may be a read error: a sequence one base away is much more abundant. At the DNA level, this CDR3 is encoded by other sequences in the same sample as well. V and J are TRBV29-1 and TRBJ1-1; D might be TRBD1 (6 bases). The V gene lost 3 bases and the J gene lost 1 base, with 6 bases spanning the gap. The CDR3 has 12 residues. Germline loops: CDR1 SQVTM, CDR2 ANQGSEA. CDR3 in DNA: TGCAGCGTTGACAGGGGGAACACTGAAGCTTTCTTT. It is translated as CSVDRGNTEAFF.

The CDR3 here is CASSRGEAVSGNTIYF. The CDR3 bases are TGTGCCAGCAGCCGCGGGGAGGCCGTCTCTGGAAACACCATATATTTT. The rearrangement uses TRBV5-4 and TRBJ1-3; no firm D call. Germline CDR1 SGHNT, CDR2 YYREEE (reference sequence). The CDR3 loop spans 16 amino acids. V lost 4 bases, J lost 0 bases, and 14 bases lay in between.

The gene calls are TRBV19 and TRBJ2-2, with D possibly TRBD1 on 6 matching bases. The germline CDR1 and CDR2 sequences are LNHDA and SQIVND (reference sequence). The V gene lost 2 bases and the J gene lost 2 bases, with 15 bases spanning the gap. This CDR3 is built from 17 residues. The CDR3 nucleotides read TGTGCCAGTAGTATAATCTATGTGGGACAAAACACCGGGGAGCTGTTTTTT. It yields the protein CASSIIYVGQNTGELFF.

V usage is TRBV2 and J usage is TRBJ1-6; TRBD1 matches at 9 bases. Trimming took 6 bases from V and 6 from J; bases not matched to a gene: 6. The CDR3 has 15 residues. Germline loops: CDR1 SNHLY, CDR2 FYNNEI. CDR3 residues: CASRGQGVSNSPLHF. CDR3 sequence (DNA): TGTGCCAGCAGGGGACAGGGAGTAAGTAATTCACCCCTCCACTTT.

The chain employs TRBV5-4 and TRBJ2-7; 9 bases align to TRBD2. Germline CDR1 SGHNT, CDR2 YYREEE (reference sequence). V was pared by 4 bases and J by 2 bases, with 7 bases of the junction left unmatched. This CDR3 region has 15 residues. CDR3 in amino acids: CASSASSGVTYEQYF. The CDR3 DNA follows: TGTGCCAGCAGCGCTTCTAGCGGGGTAACCTACGAGCAGTACTTC.

CDR3 loop: CASTSWGHTGELFF. CDR3 DNA: TGTGCCAGCACCTCCTGGGGGCACACCGGGGAGCTGTTTTTT. V gene TRBV6-5 combines with J gene TRBJ2-2; TRBD1 might be the D (6 bases). V gave up 7 bases and J gave up 3 bases, with 12 bases separating them. Germline V gives CDR1 MNHEY, CDR2 SVGAGI. The CDR3 is made up of 14 amino acids.

The V gene is TRBV28, the J gene TRBJ1-2; 10 bases agree with TRBD1. The trim removed 5 bases at V and 8 bases at J, leaving 5 bases unmatched. The CDR3 covers 13 residues. Germline assignment: CDR1 MDHEN and CDR2 SYDVKM. The CDR3 DNA is TGTGCCAGCAGTCCGAGGACAGGGGGAGGCTACACCTTC. The encoded protein is CASSPRTGGGYTF.

There are a few counts of this clone. V usage is TRBV6-6 and J usage is TRBJ2-1, with unresolved D. With 5 bases removed from V and 2 bases from J, the gap between germline ends came to 13 bases. The CDR3 covers 15 residues. Germline V lookup: CDR1 MNHNY, CDR2 SVGAGI (reference sequence). CDR3 residues: CASSPGLKAYNEQFF. The DNA for the CDR3 is TGTGCCAGCAGTCCGGGTCTCAAAGCCTACAATGAGCAGTTCTTC.

This rearrangement joins TRBV15 to TRBJ2-2, with D uncertain. Trimming stripped 0 bases from V and 7 bases from J, with 6 bases between. The CDR3 covers 13 residues. Germline V gene lookup returns CDR1 LNHNV and CDR2 YYDKDF (reference sequence). The CDR3 spells CATSRDQVGELFF. DNA of the CDR3: TGTGCCACCAGCAGAGATCAAGTCGGGGAGCTGTTTTTT.

This chain links TRBV18 with TRBJ1-1, with unresolved D. CDR1 and CDR2 from the germline V gene are KGHSH and LQKENI. The CDR3 totals 12 residues. Trimming left V 7 bases short and J 1 base short, with 7 bases between. The CDR3 coding sequence is TGTGCCAGCTTCCAACAGAACACTGAAGCTTTCTTT. Amino acids: CASFQQNTEAFF. The entire variable domain, with the rest obtained from reference TRBV18 and TRBJ1-1, is as follows: NAGVMQNPRHLVRRRGQEARLRCSPMKGHSHVYWYRQLPEEGLKFMVYLQKENIIDESGMPKERFSAEFPKEGPSILRIQQVVRGDSAAYFCASFQQNTEAFFGQGTRLTVV.

The chain is built from TRBV5-1 and TRBJ2-1, with 11 bases identical to TRBD2. The CDR3 is 15 amino acids. Unmatched junction bases numbered 4, after V lost 1 base and J lost 7 bases. CDR1 is SGHRS, CDR2 YFSETQ, per germline. The CDR3 region has the DNA TGCGCCAGCAGCTTGATAGCGGGAGGGGAGAATGAGCAGTTCTTC. Translated, it gives CASSLIAGGENEQFF.

The chain combines TRBV6-1 with TRBJ1-5; D ambiguous. V shed 7 bases and J shed 0 bases, with 7 bases lying between them. CDR1 is MNHNS and CDR2 is SASEGT in the germline V gene. CDR3 size: 13 residues. Here the CDR3 reads CASTGVSNQPQHF. The CDR3 bases are TGTGCCAGCACCGGGGTTAGCAATCAGCCCCAGCATTTT.

The chain couples TRBV9 to TRBJ1-5, with D perhaps TRBD1 (6 bases). This CDR3 is built from 15 residues. Trimming took 5 bases from V and 1 from J, leaving 13 bases between them. In germline, CDR1 is SGDLS, CDR2 YYNGEE. CDR3 loop: CASSPSDRSNQPQHF. CDR3 sequence (DNA): TGTGCCAGCAGTCCTTCGGACAGAAGCAATCAGCCCCAGCATTTT.

This clone was detected only a few times. The V and J genes are TRBV28 and TRBJ2-7; D is possibly TRBD2 (7 bases). Germline values: CDR1 MDHEN, CDR2 SYDVKM. V lost 6 bases, J lost 2 bases, and 11 bases lay in between. CDR3 length: 13 amino acids. DNA for the CDR3: TGTGCCAGCAGGCTCGGGGGGCCCTACGAGCAGTACTTC. It is translated as CASRLGGPYEQYF.

This chain joins TRBV5-1 and TRBJ1-1; D unresolved. Trimming left V 4 bases short and J 3 bases short, with 16 bases between. CDR3 size: 15 residues. Germline-derived CDR1 and CDR2 are SGHRS and YFSETQ. The CDR3 protein is CASSPTPSVDTEAFF. Here the CDR3 DNA reads TGCGCCAGCAGCCCAACTCCCAGTGTTGACACTGAAGCTTTCTTT.

The chain carries TRBV15 and TRBJ2-1, with D perhaps being TRBD1 or TRBD2 (5 bases each). Looked up from germline, CDR1 is LNHNV and CDR2 is YYDKDF (reference sequence). CDR3 size: 16 residues. V gave up 0 bases and J gave up 3 bases, with 12 bases separating them. CDR3 protein: CATSRDLGDHYNEQFF. Written as DNA, the CDR3 is TGTGCCACCAGCAGAGATCTCGGGGACCACTACAATGAGCAGTTCTTC.

This clone has at least ten counts. This chain uses TRBV5-1 with TRBJ2-7; TRBD2 matches 8 bases. From germline, CDR1 is SGHRS and CDR2 YFSETQ. With 4 bases clipped from V and 0 bases from J, the junction kept 9 bases outside the gene matches. The CDR3 is 16 residues long. CDR3 protein: CASSISGVLSSYEQYF. The DNA of the CDR3 is TGCGCCAGCAGCATTAGCGGGGTACTGAGCTCCTACGAGCAGTACTTC.

The rearrangement links TRBV6-6 to TRBJ1-5; maybe TRBD1 (5 bases). V was pared by 5 bases and J by 7 bases, with 18 bases between. The length of the CDR3 is 15 residues. Germline V CDR1 and CDR2: MNHNY, SVGAGI (reference sequence). The CDR3 loop reads CASSPSGSRDQPQHF. Here the CDR3 DNA reads TGTGCCAGCAGTCCCTCAGGGAGCAGGGACCAGCCCCAGCATTTT.

As regards this clone: Other DNA sequences from this sample encode an identical CDR3 as well. The rearrangement joins TRBV10-3 to TRBJ2-3; maybe TRBD2 (6 bases). Trimming took off 10 bases at V and 6 bases at J, with 23 bases between the two ends. The CDR3 consists of 15 residues. Germline V lookup: CDR1 ENHRY, CDR2 SYGVKD. The DNA of the CDR3 is TGTGCCACCCTACTACGAAGCGGCGGGACGGATACGCAGTATTTT. This codes for CATLLRSGGTDTQYF.

This chain joins TRBV10-1 and TRBJ2-3; D gene uncertain. Trimming took off 3 bases at V and 4 bases at J, with 8 bases between the two ends. The germline gives CDR1 WNHNN, CDR2 SYGVQD (reference sequence). This CDR3 has 13 amino acids. The CDR3 sequence: CASSDKAPDTQYF. The CDR3 region has the DNA TGCGCCAGCAGTGACAAGGCCCCAGATACGCAGTATTTT.

This clone appeared a few times. Other DNA variants within this sample encode the same CDR3. V gene TRBV5-6 combines with J gene TRBJ2-5; D perhaps matches TRBD1 (5 bases). Trimming stripped 0 bases from V and 2 bases from J, with 5 bases between. CDR3 size: 13 residues. Germline CDR1 SGHDT, CDR2 YYEEEE. The CDR3 loop is CASSLDRQETQYF. For the CDR3, the DNA is TGTGCCAGCAGCTTGGACAGGCAAGAGACCCAGTACTTC.

The CDR3 reads CASKLGGDEQFF. The CDR3 nucleotides read TGTGCCAGCAAACTAGGGGGCGATGAGCAGTTCTTC. This chain joins TRBV6-6 and TRBJ2-1; TRBD1 matches at 7 bases. The CDR3 consists of 12 residues. CDR1 and CDR2 (germline): MNHNY, SVGAGI (reference sequence). Germline trimming cut 7 bases from V and 8 bases from J; bases unmatched to any gene: 5.

This clone was picked up a small number of times. This chain links TRBV11-2 with TRBJ2-1; possibly TRBD2 for D (6 bases). The CDR3 runs to 13 residues. Trimming removed 5 bases from V and 8 bases from J, with 13 bases in between. Germline V gene lookup returns CDR1 SGHAT and CDR2 FQNNGV. The DNA of the CDR3 is TGTGCCAGCAGCCTACGCGGGAACGATGAGCAGTTCTTC. Its protein product is CASSLRGNDEQFF.

The rearrangement links TRBV7-9 to TRBJ2-7; D is undetermined. Germline V CDR1 and CDR2: SEHNR, FQNEAQ (reference sequence). V gave up 2 bases and J gave up 6 bases, with 5 bases separating them. The CDR3 spans 11 residues. The CDR3 loop reads CASSLTVEQYF. The DNA for the CDR3 is TGTGCCAGCAGCTTAACGGTCGAGCAGTACTTC.

The rearrangement links TRBV19 to TRBJ2-7; maybe TRBD2 (6 bases). CDR1 is LNHDA, CDR2 SQIVND, per germline (reference sequence). Between the trimmed V and J ends, which lost 5 bases and 4 bases, there was a span of 18 bases. The CDR3 spans 15 residues. The CDR3 loop reads CASSYTRGAIYEQYF. CDR3 coding DNA: TGTGCCAGTAGTTATACGCGGGGAGCTATTTACGAGCAGTACTTC.

This chain uses TRBV19 with TRBJ2-7; D is uncertain. V lost 6 bases to trimming and J lost 0 bases, with 12 bases between them. The CDR3 contains 14 residues. The germline V gene encodes CDR1 LNHDA and CDR2 SQIVND (reference sequence). The CDR3 here is CASSGAQRSYEQYF. The CDR3 nucleotides are TGTGCCAGTAGCGGAGCCCAGCGCTCCTACGAGCAGTACTTC. Looking up the rest from reference TRBV19 and TRBJ2-7 gives the full variable domain: DGGITQSPKYLFRKEGQNVTLSCEQNLNHDAMYWYRQDPGQGLRLIYYSQIVNDFQKGDIAEGYSVSREKKESFPLTVTSAQKNPTAFYLCASSGAQRSYEQYFGPGTRLTVT.

The table lists this clone with a few counts. The chain uses TRBV29-1 and TRBJ1-4, with D uncertain. Germline V gene data show CDR1 as SQVTM and CDR2 as ANQGSEA. The CDR3 covers 12 residues. The V end was cut by 6 bases, the J end by 8 bases, with 13 bases between. In nucleotides, the CDR3 is TGCAGCGTCCAAGCCTCAGGAGAAAAACTGTTTTTT. Encoded protein: CSVQASGEKLFF.